This passage covers 22 T cell receptor beta chains from one sample sequenced in a study of patients with pleural tuberculosis. A single record per CDR3 protein comes from TCRdb applying MiXCR to the reads. This table holds 25,000 to 30,000 distinct CDR3 sequences, roughly 18% found once. The sample comprised peripheral blood. The source is a human donor with pleural tuberculosis.

In its sample, this clonotype was seen many times. The J gene is TRBJ1-2, the V gene TRBV7-2, with D perhaps matching TRBD1 (5 bases). Germline V gene lookup returns CDR1 SGHTA and CDR2 FQGNSA. V was pared by 1 base and J by 4 bases, with 10 bases between. The CDR3 totals 14 residues. CDR3 sequence (DNA): TGTGCCAGCAGCTTAGGGGTCGGGACCTATGGCTACACCTTC. Translated, it gives CASSLGVGTYGYTF.

The V call is TRBV7-9, the J call TRBJ1-1, with D unclear. Trimming left V 0 bases short and J 4 bases short, with 9 bases between. CDR1 and CDR2 (germline): SEHNR, FQNEAQ (reference sequence). CDR3 size: 14 residues. CDR3 in amino acids: CASSLALAGTEAFF. CDR3 sequence (DNA): TGTGCCAGCAGCTTAGCGCTGGCGGGCACTGAAGCTTTCTTT.

Turning to this clonotype: A much larger clone sits a single nucleotide away, making a read error possible. This rearrangement joins TRBV29-1 to TRBJ1-2; tentatively, D is TRBD1 (6 bases). Germline V lookup: CDR1 SQVTM, CDR2 ANQGSEA. Trimming cost V 8 bases and J 7 bases, with 20 bases left between them. CDR3 length: 13 amino acids. Written as DNA, the CDR3 is TGCAGCTTTTTCGAGGCAGGGGCCTTTGGCTACACCTTC. This codes for CSFFEAGAFGYTF.

This clonotype was seen repeatedly, ten times or more. The chain carries TRBV10-2 and TRBJ2-1; 13 nucleotides match TRBD2. Germline V CDR1 and CDR2: WSHSY, SAAADI. This CDR3 spans 17 amino acids. V gave up 3 bases and J gave up 7 bases; unmatched junction bases: 9. The CDR3 DNA follows: TGCGCCAGCAGTGATGCCCTGACTAGCGGGGGGATTAATGAGCAGTTCTTC. Encoded protein: CASSDALTSGGINEQFF.

With respect to this clonotype: One base away lies a much larger clone, so this may be a sequencing read error. The V and J genes are TRBV29-1 and TRBJ1-1; D gene ambiguous. V was clipped by 6 bases and J by 4 bases, with 18 bases between them. This CDR3 comprises 14 residues. Germline V gives CDR1 SQVTM, CDR2 ANQGSEA. The CDR3 region is CSVQWAVVSTEAFF. CDR3 coding DNA: TGCAGCGTCCAATGGGCAGTGGTTAGCACTGAAGCTTTCTTT.

This clonotype was recorded at least ten times. The gene calls are TRBV4-1 and TRBJ1-1; D is ambiguous. The germline V and J ends were trimmed by 4 bases and 1 base, with 7 bases remaining between them. The CDR3 runs to 13 residues. Germline-derived CDR1 and CDR2 are MGHRA and YSYEKL. CDR3 nucleotides: TGCGCCAGCAGCCGATCACAGAACACTGAAGCTTTCTTT. Residues: CASSRSQNTEAFF.

This chain connects TRBV28 to TRBJ1-1; D unresolved. The V gene lost 8 bases and the J gene lost 10 bases, with 17 bases spanning the gap. Per germline, CDR1 MDHEN and CDR2 SYDVKM. The CDR3 has 12 amino acids. The CDR3 bases are TGTGCCAGCCGCAGCGGGGAGGTTCGAGCTTTCTTT. Translated, it gives CASRSGEVRAFF.

Regarding this clonotype: The junction shows a germline mismatch at one end, possibly a read error. The gene calls are TRBV20-1 and TRBJ2-3; D is unclear. The J call could be wrong; TRBJ1-5 is a better fit for the DNA end. Germline V lookup: CDR1 DFQATT, CDR2 SNEGSKA (reference sequence). The CDR3 consists of 14 residues. The DNA of the CDR3 is TGCAGTGCCAGAGGTGCCACTAGCACAGATACGCAGCATTTT. Protein sequence: CSARGATSTDTQHF.

In regard to this clonotype: This may arise from a read error, as a much more abundant clone is one base away. The chain has TRBV5-1 and TRBJ2-7; 7 bases align to TRBD1. Germline V gene sequence: CDR1 SGHRS, CDR2 YFSETQ. This CDR3 comprises 13 residues. J gave up 9 bases and V 4 bases, and 10 bases lay outside the gene matches. Here the CDR3 reads CASSLQGDNGQYF. As DNA, the CDR3 is TGCGCCAGCAGCCTCCAGGGGGACAACGGGCAGTACTTC.

This clonotype was counted at least ten times. The chain combines TRBV20-1 with TRBJ2-7, with 9 bases lining up with TRBD1. CDR1 is DFQATT, CDR2 SNEGSKA, per germline (reference sequence). Trimming took 1 base from V and 3 from J; bases not matched to a gene: 10. The CDR3 is 16 residues long. The CDR3 loop reads CSARATGGRNLYEQYF. CDR3 DNA sequence: TGCAGTGCTAGAGCAACAGGGGGCCGTAATCTCTACGAGCAGTACTTC.

This clonotype was found many times. The chain is built from TRBV2 and TRBJ2-1, with D tentatively TRBD1 (6 bases). Trimming left V 7 bases short and J 3 bases short, with 13 bases between. CDR3 length: 14 residues. The V gene's germline CDR1 is SNHLY and CDR2 FYNNEI. The CDR3 sequence: CASNRQASYNEQFF. The CDR3 nucleotides read TGTGCCAGCAACCGACAGGCTAGCTACAATGAGCAGTTCTTC.

In this sample, this clonotype turned up many times. The chain recombines TRBV20-1 with TRBJ1-2; D is possibly TRBD1 (5 bases). V dropped 0 bases and J dropped 4 bases, with 12 bases sitting between them. The CDR3 is 14 amino acids. CDR1 DFQATT and CDR2 SNEGSKA come from the germline V gene (reference sequence). CDR3 in DNA: TGCAGTGCTAGAGATCATGGACAAAGCTATGGCTACACCTTC. Protein sequence: CSARDHGQSYGYTF.

This clonotype was seen many times. The chain recombines TRBV28 with TRBJ1-1; D possibly corresponds to TRBD1 (5 bases). CDR3 size: 15 residues. Germline CDR1 is MDHEN and CDR2 is SYDVKM. V gave up 1 base and J gave up 2 bases, with 11 bases separating them. The CDR3 spells CASSLFGGGNTEAFF. For the CDR3, the DNA is TGTGCCAGCAGTTTATTTGGTGGGGGAAACACTGAAGCTTTCTTT.

At least ten counts were recorded for this clonotype. The rearrangement uses TRBV20-1 and TRBJ1-1; D remains unclear. Per germline, CDR1 DFQATT and CDR2 SNEGSKA (reference sequence). CDR3 size: 14 residues. V lost 0 bases and J 1 base, leaving 9 bases between the germline ends. CDR3 sequence (DNA): TGCAGTGCTAGAGAACCGTTGAGGAACACTGAAGCTTTCTTT. Amino acid sequence: CSAREPLRNTEAFF.

This clonotype was observed at least ten times. The chain combines TRBV27 with TRBJ2-3, with a weak D call TRBD2 (6 bases). The V gene's germline CDR1 is MNHEY and CDR2 SMNVEV (reference sequence). This CDR3 contains 16 residues. Between the trimmed V and J ends, which lost 5 bases and 1 base, there was a span of 16 bases. The CDR3 here is CASSGRIAVGTDTQYF. DNA of the CDR3: TGTGCCAGCAGTGGCCGGATAGCGGTCGGCACAGATACGCAGTATTTT.

Many counts were recorded for this clonotype. This chain uses TRBV27 with TRBJ2-1; 8 nucleotides agree with TRBD2. Germline CDR1 reads MNHEY; CDR2 reads SMNVEV (reference sequence). V lost 5 bases to trimming and J lost 2 bases; unmatched junction nucleotides: 5. This CDR3 region has 15 residues. The CDR3 nucleotides read TGTGCCAGCAGTAGTAGCGGGAACGCCTACAATGAGCAGTTCTTC. It specifies CASSSSGNAYNEQFF.

This clonotype was detected many times. CDR3 coding DNA: TGTGCCAGCAGCGTACAGGGGGGCACTGAAGCTTTCTTT. This gives the protein CASSVQGGTEAFF. The rearrangement joins TRBV9 to TRBJ1-1; 7 nucleotides line up with TRBD1. The CDR3 contains 13 residues. The V segment lost 1 base and the J segment 4 bases; nucleotides outside the gene matches: 1. Germline V lookup: CDR1 SGDLS, CDR2 YYNGEE.

This clonotype has a count of ten or more. CDR3 protein: CASSLAAVNTEAFF. The CDR3 DNA follows: TGTGCCAGCAGCTTAGCGGCAGTTAACACTGAAGCTTTCTTT. The J gene is TRBJ1-1, the V gene TRBV7-9; D gene unclear. CDR3 length equals 14 residues. The V gene's germline CDR1 is SEHNR and CDR2 FQNEAQ (reference sequence). Trimming cost V 0 bases and J 2 bases, with 7 bases left between them.

This sequence joins TRBV6-1 and TRBJ1-1, with 8 nucleotides matching TRBD1. CDR3 length: 14 residues. V dropped 4 bases and J dropped 4; count of bases not matched to a gene: 5. In germline, CDR1 is MNHNS, CDR2 SASEGT. The CDR3 DNA reads as TGTGCCAGCAGTGCCCGACAGGGGCTCACTGAAGCTTTCTTT. Protein product: CASSARQGLTEAFF.

This clonotype showed up many times. V gene TRBV4-1 combines with J gene TRBJ1-2, with 7 positions matching TRBD1. CDR1 and CDR2 from the germline V gene are MGHRA and YSYEKL. CDR3 length: 16 residues. After removal of 0 bases from V and 4 bases from J, the junction contained 8 bases not matched to a gene. The CDR3 reads CASSQEPNRGGYGYTF. Written as DNA, the CDR3 is TGCGCCAGCAGCCAAGAACCGAACAGGGGTGGCTATGGCTACACCTTC.

This clonotype was detected many times. The chain is built from TRBV10-3 and TRBJ1-1; no clear D. V was pared by 3 bases and J by 1 base, with 9 bases between. CDR1 and CDR2 (germline): ENHRY, SYGVKD. This CDR3 has 14 residues. CDR3 in DNA: TGTGCCATCAGTGACTTAGAGACGAACACTGAAGCTTTCTTT. Translating it yields CAISDLETNTEAFF.

This clonotype was picked up many times. The gene calls are TRBV10-3 and TRBJ1-2, with D possibly matching TRBD1 (5 bases). This CDR3 comprises 11 residues. The V and J ends lost 10 bases and 7 bases respectively, with 13 bases between them. CDR1 and CDR2 from the germline V gene are ENHRY and SYGVKD. The CDR3 DNA reads as TGTGCCACCATCGCGGGGGGTGGCTACACCTTC. Its translation is CATIAGGGYTF.